The text below deals with one TCR beta chain. This entry is derived from a study of identical twins. TCRdb processed the 5' RACE reads anew with MiXCR; each CDR3 protein has one entry. Of nearly 200,000 distinct CDR3 sequences in the sample, approximately 16% were seen once. This CDR3 comprises 12 residues. Germline loops: CDR1 SEHNR, CDR2 FQNEAQ (reference sequence). V was shortened by 3 bases and J by 9 bases, with 10 bases between the two germline ends. The data also belong to a second study, concerning T cells expressing NK-cell markers.

Sequencing used CD8+ T cells sorted from blood. The chain combines TRBV7-9 with TRBJ2-3; D uncertain. This clonotype was sampled from a woman under 30 in good health. The CDR3 protein is CASSFDAPTQYF. CDR3 sequence (DNA): TGTGCCAGCAGCTTCGATGCCCCAACGCAGTATTTT.